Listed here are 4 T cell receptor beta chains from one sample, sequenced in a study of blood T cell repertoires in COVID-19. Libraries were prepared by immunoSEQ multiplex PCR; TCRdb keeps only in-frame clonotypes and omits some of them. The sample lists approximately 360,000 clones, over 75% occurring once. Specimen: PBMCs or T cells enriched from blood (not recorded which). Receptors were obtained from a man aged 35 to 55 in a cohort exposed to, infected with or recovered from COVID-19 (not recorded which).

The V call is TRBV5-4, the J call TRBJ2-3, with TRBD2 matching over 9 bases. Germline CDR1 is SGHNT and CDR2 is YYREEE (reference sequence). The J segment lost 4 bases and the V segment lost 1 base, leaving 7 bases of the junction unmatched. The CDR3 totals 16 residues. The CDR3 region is CASSLRVAGAPDTQYF. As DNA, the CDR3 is TGTGCCAGCAGCTTGCGGGTAGCGGGAGCCCCAGATACGCAGTATTTT.

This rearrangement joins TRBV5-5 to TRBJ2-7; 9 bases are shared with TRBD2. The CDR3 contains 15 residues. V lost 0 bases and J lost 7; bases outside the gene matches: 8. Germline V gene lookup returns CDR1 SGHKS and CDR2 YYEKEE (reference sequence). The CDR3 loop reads CASSLGGRANREQYF. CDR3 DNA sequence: TGTGCCAGCAGCTTGGGCGGGAGGGCCAATCGGGAGCAGTACTTC.

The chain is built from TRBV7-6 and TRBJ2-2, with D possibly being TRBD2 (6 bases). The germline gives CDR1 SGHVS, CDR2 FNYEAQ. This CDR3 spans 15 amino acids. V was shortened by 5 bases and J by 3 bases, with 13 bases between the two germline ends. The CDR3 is CASSLWEADTGELFF. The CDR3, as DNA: TGTGCCAGCAGCCTATGGGAGGCGGACACCGGGGAGCTGTTTTTT.

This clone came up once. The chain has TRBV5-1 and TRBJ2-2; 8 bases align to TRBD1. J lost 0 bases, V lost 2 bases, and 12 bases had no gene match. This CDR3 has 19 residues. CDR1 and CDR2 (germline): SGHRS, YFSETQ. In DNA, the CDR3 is TGCGCCAGCAGCTTCGCTCAGCAGGGGGCTCGAGCGAACACCGGGGAGCTGTTTTTT. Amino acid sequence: CASSFAQQGARANTGELFF.